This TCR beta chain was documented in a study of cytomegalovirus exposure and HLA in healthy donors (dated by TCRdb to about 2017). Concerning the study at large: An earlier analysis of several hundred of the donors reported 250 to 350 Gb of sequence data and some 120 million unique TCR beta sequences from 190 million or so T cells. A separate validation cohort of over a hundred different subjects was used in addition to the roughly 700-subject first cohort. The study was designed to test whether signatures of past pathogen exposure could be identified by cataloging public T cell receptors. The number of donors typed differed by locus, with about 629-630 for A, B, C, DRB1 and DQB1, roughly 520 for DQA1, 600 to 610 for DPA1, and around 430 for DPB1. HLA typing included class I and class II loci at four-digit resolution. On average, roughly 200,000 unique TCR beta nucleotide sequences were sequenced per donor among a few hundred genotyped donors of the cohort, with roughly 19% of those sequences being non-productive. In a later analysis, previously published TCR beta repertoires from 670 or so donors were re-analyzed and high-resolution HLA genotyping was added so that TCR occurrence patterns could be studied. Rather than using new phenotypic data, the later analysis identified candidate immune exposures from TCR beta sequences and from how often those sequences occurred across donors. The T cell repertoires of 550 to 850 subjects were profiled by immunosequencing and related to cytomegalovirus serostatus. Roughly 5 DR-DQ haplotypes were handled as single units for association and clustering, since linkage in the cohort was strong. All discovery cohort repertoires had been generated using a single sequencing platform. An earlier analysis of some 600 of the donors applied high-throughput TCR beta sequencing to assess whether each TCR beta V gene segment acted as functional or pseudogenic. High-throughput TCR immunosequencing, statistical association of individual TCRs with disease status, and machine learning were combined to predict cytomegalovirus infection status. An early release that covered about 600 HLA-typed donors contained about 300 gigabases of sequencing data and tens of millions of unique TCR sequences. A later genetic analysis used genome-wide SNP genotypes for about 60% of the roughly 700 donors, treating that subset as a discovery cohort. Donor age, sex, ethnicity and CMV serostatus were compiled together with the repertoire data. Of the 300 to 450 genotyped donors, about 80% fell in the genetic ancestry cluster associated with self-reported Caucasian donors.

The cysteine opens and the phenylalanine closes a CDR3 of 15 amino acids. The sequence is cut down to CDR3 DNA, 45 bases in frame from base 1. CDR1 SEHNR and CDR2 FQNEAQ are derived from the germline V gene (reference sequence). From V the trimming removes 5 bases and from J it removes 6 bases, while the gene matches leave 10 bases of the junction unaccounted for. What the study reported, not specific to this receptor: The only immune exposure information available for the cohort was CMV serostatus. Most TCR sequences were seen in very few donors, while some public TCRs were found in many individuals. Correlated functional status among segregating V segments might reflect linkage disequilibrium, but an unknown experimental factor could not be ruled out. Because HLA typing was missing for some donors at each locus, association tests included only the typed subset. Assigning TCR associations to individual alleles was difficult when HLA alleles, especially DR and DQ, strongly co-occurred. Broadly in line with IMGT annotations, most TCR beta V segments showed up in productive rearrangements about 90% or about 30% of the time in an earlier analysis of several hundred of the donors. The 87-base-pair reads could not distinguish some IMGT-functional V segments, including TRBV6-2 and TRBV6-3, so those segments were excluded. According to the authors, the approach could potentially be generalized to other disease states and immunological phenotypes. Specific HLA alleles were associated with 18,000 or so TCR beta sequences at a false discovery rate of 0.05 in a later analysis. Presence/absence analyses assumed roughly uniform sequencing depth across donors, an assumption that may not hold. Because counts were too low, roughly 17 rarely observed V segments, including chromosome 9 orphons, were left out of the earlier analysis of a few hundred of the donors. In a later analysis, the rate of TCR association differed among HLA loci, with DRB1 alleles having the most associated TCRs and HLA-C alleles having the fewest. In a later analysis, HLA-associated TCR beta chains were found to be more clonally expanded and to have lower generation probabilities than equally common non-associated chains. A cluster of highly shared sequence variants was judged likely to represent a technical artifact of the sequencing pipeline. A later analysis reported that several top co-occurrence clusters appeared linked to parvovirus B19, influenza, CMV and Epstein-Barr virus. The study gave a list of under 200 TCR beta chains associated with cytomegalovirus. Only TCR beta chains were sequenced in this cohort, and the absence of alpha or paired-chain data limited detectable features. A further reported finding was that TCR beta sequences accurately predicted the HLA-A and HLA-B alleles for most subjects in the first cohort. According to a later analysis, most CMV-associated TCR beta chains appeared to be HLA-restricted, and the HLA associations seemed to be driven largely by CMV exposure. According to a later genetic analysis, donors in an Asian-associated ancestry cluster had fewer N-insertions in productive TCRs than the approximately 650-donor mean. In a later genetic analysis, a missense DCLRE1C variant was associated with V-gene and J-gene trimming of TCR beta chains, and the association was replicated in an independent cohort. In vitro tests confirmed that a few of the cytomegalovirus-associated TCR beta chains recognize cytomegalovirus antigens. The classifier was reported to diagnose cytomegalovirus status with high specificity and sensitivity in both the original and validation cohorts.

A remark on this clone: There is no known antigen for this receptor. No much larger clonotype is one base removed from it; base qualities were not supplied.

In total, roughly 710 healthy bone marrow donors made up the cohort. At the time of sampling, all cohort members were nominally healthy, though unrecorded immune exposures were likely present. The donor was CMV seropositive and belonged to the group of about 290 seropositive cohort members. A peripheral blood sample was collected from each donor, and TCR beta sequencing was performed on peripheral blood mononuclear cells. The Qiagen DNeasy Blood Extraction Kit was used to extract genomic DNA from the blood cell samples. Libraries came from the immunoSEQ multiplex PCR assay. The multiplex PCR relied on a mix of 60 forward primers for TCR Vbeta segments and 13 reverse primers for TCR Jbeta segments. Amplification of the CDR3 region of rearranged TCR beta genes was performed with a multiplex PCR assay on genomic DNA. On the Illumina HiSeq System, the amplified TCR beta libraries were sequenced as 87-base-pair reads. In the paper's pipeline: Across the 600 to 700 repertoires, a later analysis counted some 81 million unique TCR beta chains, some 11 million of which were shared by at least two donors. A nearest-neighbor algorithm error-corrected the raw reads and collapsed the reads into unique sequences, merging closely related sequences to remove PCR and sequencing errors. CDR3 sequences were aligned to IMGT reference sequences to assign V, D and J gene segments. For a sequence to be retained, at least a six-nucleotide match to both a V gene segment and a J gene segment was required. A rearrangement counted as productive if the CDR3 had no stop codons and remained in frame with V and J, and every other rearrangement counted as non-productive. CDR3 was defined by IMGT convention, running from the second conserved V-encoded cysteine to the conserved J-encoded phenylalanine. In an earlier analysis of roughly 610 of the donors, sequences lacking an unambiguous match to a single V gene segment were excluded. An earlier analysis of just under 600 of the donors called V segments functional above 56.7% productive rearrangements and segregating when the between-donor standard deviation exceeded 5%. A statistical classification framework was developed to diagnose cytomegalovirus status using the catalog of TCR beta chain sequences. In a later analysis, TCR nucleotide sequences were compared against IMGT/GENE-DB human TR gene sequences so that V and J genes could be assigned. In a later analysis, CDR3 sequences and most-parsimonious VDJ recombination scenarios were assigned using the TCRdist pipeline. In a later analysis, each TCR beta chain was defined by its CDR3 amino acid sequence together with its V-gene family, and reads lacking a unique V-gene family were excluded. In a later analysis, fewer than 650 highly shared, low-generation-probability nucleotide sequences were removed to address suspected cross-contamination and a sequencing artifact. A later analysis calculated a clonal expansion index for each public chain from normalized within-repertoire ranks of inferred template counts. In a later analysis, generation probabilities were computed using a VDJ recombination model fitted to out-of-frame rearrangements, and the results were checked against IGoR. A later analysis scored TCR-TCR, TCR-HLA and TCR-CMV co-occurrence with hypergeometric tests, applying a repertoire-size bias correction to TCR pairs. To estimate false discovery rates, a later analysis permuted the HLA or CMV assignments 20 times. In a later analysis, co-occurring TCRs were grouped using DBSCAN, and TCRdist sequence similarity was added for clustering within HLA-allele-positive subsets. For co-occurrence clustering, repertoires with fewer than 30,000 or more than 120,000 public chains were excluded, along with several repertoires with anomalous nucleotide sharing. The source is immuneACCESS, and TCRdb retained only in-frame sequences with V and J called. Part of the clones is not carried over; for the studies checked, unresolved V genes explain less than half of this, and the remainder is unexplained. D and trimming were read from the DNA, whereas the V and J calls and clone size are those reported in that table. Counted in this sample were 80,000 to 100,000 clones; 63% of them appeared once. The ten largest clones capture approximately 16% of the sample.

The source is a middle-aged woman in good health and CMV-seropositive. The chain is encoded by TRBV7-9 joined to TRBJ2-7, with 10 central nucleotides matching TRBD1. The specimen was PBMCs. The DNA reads TGTGCCAGCAGCCCTCGAAGGACAGGGGGGGGCGAGCAGTACTTC. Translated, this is CASSPRRTGGGEQYF.